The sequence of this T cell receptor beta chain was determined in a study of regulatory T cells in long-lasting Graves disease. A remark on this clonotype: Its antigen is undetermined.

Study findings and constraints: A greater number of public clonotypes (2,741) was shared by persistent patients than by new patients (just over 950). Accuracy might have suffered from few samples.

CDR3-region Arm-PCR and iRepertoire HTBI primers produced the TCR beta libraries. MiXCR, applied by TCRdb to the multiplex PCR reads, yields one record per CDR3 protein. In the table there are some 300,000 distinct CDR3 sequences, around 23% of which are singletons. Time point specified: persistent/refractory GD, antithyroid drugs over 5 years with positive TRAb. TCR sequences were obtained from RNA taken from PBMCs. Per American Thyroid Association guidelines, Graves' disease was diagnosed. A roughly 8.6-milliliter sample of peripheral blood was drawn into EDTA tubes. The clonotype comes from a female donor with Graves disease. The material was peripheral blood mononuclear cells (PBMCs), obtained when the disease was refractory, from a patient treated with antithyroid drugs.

The CDR3 loop reads CASRQGLAGPATGELFF. The CDR3 bases are TGTGCCAGCAGACAGGGACTAGCGGGGCCGGCCACCGGGGAGCTGTTTTTT. The chain carries TRBV11-2 and TRBJ2-2, with 13 bases identical to TRBD2. The J segment lost 4 bases and the V segment lost 6 bases, leaving 8 bases of the junction unmatched. Per germline, CDR1 SGHAT and CDR2 FQNNGV. The CDR3 has 17 residues. Full variable domain (rest looked up from reference TRBV11-2 and TRBJ2-2): EAGVAQSPRYKIIEKRQSVAFWCNPISGHATLYWYQQILGQGPKLLIQFQNNGVVDDSQLPKDRFSAERLKGVDSTLKIQPAKLEDSAVYLCASRQGLAGPATGELFFGEGSRLTVL.